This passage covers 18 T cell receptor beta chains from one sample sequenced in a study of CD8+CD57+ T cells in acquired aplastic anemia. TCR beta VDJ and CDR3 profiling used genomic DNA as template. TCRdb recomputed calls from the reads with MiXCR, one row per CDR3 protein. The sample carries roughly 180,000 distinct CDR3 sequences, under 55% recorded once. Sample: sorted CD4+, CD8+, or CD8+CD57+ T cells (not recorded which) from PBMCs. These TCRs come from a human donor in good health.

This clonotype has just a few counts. The CDR3 here is CASQGGTNEKLFF. The CDR3 nucleotides read TGTGCCAGCCAGGGTGGGACAAATGAAAAACTGTTTTTT. The chain employs TRBV27 and TRBJ1-4; D is perhaps TRBD1 (6 bases). The length of the CDR3 is 13 residues. Germline CDR1 MNHEY, CDR2 SMNVEV (reference sequence). V lost 8 bases, J lost 5 bases, and 12 bases lay in between.

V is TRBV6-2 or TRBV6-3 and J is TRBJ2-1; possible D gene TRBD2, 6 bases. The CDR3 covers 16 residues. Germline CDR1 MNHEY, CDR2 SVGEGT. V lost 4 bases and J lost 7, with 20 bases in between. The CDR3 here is CASSLTLAPPSNEQFF. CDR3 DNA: TGTGCCAGCAGTTTGACACTAGCCCCCCCGAGTAATGAGCAGTTCTTC.

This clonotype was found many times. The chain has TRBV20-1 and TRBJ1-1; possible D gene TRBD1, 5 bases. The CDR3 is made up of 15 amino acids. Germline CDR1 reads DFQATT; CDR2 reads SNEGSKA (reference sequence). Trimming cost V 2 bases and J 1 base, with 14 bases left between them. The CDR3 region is CSARNTGRGNTEAFF. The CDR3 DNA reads TGCAGTGCTAGAAACACGGGGCGCGGGAACACTGAAGCTTTCTTT.

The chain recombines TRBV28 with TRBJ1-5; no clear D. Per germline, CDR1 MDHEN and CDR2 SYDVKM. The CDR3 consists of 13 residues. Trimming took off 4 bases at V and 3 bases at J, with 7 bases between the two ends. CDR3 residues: CASSSENNQPQHF. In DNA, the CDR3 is TGTGCCAGCAGTTCTGAAAACAATCAGCCCCAGCATTTT.

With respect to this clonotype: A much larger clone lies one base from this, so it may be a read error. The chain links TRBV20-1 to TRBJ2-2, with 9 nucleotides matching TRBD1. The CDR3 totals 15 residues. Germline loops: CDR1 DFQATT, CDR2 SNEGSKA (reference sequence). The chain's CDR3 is CSATPTGGRAGELSF. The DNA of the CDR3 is TGCAGTGCCACACCAACAGGGGGCCGTGCCGGGGAGCTGTCTTTT.

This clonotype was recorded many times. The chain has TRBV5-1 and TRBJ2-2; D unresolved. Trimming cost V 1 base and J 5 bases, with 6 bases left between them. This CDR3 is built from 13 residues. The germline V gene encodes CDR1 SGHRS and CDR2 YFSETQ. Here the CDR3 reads CASSLFETGELFF. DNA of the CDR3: TGCGCCAGCAGCTTGTTCGAGACCGGGGAGCTGTTTTTT.

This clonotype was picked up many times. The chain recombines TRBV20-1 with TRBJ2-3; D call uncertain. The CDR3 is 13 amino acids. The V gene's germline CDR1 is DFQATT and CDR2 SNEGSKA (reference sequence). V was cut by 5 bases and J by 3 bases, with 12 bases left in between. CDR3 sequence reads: CSAEDPRTDTQYF. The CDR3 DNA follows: TGCAGTGCTGAGGATCCGAGGACAGATACGCAGTATTTT.

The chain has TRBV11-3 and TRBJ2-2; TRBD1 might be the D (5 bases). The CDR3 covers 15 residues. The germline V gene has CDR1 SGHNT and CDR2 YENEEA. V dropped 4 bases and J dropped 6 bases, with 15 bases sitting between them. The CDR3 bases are TGTGCCAGCAGCTCAAAGGGGATTTGGGCCGGGGAGCTGTTTTTT. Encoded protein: CASSSKGIWAGELFF.

CDR3 sequence: CASSDRGQGIRTQYF. The CDR3 DNA is TGTGCCAGCAGCGACAGGGGGCAAGGGATTCGGACCCAGTACTTC. V usage is TRBV2 and J usage is TRBJ2-5; 10 bases are a match to TRBD1. Germline CDR1 reads SNHLY; CDR2 reads FYNNEI. There are 15 residues in the CDR3. V was clipped by 6 bases and J by 7 bases; unmatched bases: 11.

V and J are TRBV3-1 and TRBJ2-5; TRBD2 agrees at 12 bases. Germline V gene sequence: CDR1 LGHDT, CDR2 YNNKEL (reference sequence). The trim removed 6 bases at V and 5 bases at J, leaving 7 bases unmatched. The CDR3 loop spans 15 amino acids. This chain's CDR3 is CASRLAGGGWETQYF. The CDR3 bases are TGTGCCAGCAGACTAGCGGGAGGAGGTTGGGAGACCCAGTACTTC.

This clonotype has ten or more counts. The CDR3 here is CASSNTETQYF. CDR3 nucleotides: TGTGCCAGCAGCAACACAGAGACCCAGTACTTC. The genes are TRBV7-9 and TRBJ2-5; no reliable D call. CDR3 length: 11 residues. Germline loops: CDR1 SEHNR, CDR2 FQNEAQ (reference sequence). V was cut by 5 bases and J by 4 bases, with 5 bases left in between.

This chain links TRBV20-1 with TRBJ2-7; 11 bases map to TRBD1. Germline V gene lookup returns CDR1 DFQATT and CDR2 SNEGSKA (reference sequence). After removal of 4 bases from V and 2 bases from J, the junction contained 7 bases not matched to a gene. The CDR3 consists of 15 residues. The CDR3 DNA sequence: TGCAGTGCTAAACCACGGGACAGGGGGGCCTACGAGCAGTACTTC. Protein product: CSAKPRDRGAYEQYF.

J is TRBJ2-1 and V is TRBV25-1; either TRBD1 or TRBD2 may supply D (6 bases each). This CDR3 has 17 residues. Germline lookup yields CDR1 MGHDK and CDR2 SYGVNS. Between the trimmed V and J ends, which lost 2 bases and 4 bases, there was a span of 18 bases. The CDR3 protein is CASSEQGRSILYNEQFF. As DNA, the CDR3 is TGTGCCAGCAGTGAACAGGGGAGGTCCATCCTGTACAATGAGCAGTTCTTC. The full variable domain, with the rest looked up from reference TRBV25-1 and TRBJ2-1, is EADIYQTPRYLVIGTGKKITLECSQTMGHDKMYWYQQDPGMELHLIHYSYGVNSTEKGDLSSESTVSRIRTEHFPLTLESARPSHTSQYLCASSEQGRSILYNEQFFGPGTRLTVL.

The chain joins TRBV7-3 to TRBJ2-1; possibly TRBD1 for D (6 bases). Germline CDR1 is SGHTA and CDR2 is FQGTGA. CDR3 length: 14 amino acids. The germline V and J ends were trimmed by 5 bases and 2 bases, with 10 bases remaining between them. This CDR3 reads CASSSRTAYNEQFF. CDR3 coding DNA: TGTGCCAGCAGCAGCAGGACAGCCTACAATGAGCAGTTCTTC.

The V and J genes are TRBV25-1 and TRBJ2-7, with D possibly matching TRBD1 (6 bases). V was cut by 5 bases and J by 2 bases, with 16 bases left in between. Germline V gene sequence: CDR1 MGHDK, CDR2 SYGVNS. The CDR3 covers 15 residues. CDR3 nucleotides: TGTGCCAGCAGTTCCCGGGACAAGGGTACCTACGAGCAGTACTTC. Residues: CASSSRDKGTYEQYF.

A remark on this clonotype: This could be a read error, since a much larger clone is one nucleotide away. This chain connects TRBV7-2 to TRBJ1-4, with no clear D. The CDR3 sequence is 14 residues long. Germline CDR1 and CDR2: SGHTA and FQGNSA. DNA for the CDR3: TGTGCCACCGGGAGCCGAGCAACTAATGGAAAACTGTTTTTT. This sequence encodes CATGSRATNGKLFF.

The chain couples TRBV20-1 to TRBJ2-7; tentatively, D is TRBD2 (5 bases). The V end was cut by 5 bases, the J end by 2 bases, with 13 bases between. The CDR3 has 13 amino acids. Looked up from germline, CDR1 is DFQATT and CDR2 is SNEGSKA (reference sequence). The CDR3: CSAEGFRTYEQYF. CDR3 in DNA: TGCAGTGCTGAGGGATTTCGCACCTACGAGCAGTACTTC.

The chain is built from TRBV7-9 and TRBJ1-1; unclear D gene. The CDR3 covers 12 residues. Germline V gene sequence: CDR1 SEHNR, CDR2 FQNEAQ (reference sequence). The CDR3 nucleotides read TGTGCGACCGGGCCGGCGGGCACTGAAGCTTTCTTT. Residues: CATGPAGTEAFF.